This T cell receptor (beta chain) was captured in a study of metastatic and nonmetastatic thyroid tumors. Study information: Thyroid patients, malignant and benign, had repertoires compared across blood and tumor or nodule tissue.

As processed by the authors: Differences in CDR3 between clinicopathological groups were drawn on to build a classifier intended to discriminate distant-metastatic papillary thyroid cancer patients. Via MiXCR, TCRdb re-called the PCR reads. For this entry, the V and J calls and clone size follow TCRdb and not the study's own pipeline. The table records 20,000 to 25,000 clones, roughly 20% of them present only once. Study results and caveats: As reported, TCR beta diversity in blood and tumor was significantly higher in malignant thyroid tumors than in benign nodules.

Germline V gene data show CDR1 as KGHDR and CDR2 as SFDVKD. The CDR3 covers 13 residues. Trimming took 9 bases from V and 6 from J, leaving 14 bases between them. At least ten counts were recorded for this clone. As yet, its antigen is unknown. All patients reached thyroid surgery having received no treatment beforehand. The chain combines TRBV24-1 with TRBJ1-5; D uncertain. This TCR was recovered from a female donor with papillary thyroid cancer or a benign thyroid nodule (not recorded which). Some clones in this sample may be carry-over from other donors' samples. The sequenced sample was blood. The CDR3 bases are TGTGCCACCGGCGGCGTTGAGCGTCAGCCCCAGCATTTT. Its protein product is CATGGVERQPQHF.